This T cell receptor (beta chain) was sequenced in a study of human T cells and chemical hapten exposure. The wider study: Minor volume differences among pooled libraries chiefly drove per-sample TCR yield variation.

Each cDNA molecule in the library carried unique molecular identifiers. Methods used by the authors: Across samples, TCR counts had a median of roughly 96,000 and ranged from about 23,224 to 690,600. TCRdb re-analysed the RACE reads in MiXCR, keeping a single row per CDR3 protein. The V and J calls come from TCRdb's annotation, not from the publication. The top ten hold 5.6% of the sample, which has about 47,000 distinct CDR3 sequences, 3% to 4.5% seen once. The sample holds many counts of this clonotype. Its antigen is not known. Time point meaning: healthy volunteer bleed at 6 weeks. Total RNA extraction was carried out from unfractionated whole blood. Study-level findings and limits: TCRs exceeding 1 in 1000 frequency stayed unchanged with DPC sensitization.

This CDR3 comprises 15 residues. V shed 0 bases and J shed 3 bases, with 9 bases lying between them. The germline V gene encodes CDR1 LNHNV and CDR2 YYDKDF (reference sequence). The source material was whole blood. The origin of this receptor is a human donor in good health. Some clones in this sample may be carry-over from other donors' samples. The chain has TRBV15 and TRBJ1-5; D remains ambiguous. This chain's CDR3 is CATSRDRNPNQPQHF. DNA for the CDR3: TGTGCCACCAGCAGAGACAGGAATCCCAATCAGCCCCAGCATTTT.